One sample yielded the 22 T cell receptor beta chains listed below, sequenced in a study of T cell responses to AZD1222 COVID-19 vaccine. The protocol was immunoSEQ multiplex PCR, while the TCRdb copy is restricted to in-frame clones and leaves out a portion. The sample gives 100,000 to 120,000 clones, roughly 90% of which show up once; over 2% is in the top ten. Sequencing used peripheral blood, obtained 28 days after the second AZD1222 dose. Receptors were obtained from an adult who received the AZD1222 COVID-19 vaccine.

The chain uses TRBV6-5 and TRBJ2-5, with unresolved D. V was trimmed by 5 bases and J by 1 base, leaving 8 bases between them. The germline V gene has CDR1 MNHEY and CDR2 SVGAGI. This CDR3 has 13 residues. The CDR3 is CASSRVFQETQYF. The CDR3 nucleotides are TGTGCCAGCAGTCGGGTATTCCAAGAGACCCAGTACTTC.

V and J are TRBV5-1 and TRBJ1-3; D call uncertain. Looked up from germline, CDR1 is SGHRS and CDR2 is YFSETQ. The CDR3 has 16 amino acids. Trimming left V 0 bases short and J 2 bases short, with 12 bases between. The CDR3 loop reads CASSLAMGLPGNTIYF. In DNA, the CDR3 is TGCGCCAGCAGCTTGGCCATGGGATTACCTGGAAACACCATATATTTT.

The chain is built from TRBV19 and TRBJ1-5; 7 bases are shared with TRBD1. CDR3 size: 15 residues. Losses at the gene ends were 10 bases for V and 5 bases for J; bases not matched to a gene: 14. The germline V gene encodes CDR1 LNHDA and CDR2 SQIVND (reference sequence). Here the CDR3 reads CANALRQGGHQPQHF. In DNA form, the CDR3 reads TGTGCCAATGCCCTCAGACAGGGCGGTCATCAGCCCCAGCATTTT.

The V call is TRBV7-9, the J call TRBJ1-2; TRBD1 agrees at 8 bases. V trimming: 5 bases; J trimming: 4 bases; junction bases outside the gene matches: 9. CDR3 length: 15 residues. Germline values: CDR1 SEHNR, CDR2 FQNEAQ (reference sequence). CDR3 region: CASSLTGTGVYGYTF. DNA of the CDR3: TGTGCCAGCAGCCTCACCGGGACAGGAGTCTATGGCTACACCTTC. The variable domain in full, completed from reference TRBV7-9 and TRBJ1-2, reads DTGVSQNPRHKITKRGQNVTFRCDPISEHNRLYWYRQTLGQGPEFLTYFQNEAQLEKSRLLSDRFSAERPKGSFSTLEIQRTEQGDSAMYLCASSLTGTGVYGYTFGSGTRLTVV.

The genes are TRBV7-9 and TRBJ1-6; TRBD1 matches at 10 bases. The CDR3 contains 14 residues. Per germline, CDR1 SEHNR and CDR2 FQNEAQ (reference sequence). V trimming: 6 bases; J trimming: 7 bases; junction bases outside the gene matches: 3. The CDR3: CASRTGQGNSPLHF. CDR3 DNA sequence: TGTGCCAGCAGGACGGGACAGGGGAATTCACCCCTCCACTTT.

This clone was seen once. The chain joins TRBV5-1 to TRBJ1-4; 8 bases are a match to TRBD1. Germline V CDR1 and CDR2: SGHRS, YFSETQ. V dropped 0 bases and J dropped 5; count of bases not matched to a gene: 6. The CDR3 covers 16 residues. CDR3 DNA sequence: TGCGCCAGCAGCTTGGGGCCCCCAGGGGGCAATGAAAAACTGTTTTTT. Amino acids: CASSLGPPGGNEKLFF.

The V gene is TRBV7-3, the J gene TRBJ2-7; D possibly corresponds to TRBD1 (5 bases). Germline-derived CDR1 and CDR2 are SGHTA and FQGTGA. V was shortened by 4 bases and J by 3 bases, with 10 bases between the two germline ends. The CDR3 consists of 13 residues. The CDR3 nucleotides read TGTGCCAGCAGCTCTGACAGATTCTACGAGCAGTACTTC. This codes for CASSSDRFYEQYF.

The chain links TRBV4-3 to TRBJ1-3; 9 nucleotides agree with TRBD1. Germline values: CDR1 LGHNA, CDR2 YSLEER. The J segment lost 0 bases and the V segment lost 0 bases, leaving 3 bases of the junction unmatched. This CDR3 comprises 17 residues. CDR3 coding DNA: TGCGCCAGCAGCCAAGATCGGACAGGGGCCTCTGGAAACACCATATATTTT. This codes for CASSQDRTGASGNTIYF.

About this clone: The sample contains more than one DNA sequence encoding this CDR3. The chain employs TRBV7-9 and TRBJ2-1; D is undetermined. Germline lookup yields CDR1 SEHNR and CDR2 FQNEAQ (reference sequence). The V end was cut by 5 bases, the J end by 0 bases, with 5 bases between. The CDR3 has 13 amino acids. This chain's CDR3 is CASSPPSYNEQFF. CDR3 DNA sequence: TGTGCCAGCAGCCCGCCCTCCTACAATGAGCAGTTCTTC.

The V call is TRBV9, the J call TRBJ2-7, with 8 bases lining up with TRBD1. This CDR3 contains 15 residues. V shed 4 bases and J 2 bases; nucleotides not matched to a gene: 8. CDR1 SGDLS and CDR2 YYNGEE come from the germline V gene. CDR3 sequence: CASSTGGQGPYEQYF. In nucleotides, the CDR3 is TGTGCCAGCAGCACAGGGGGTCAGGGGCCCTACGAGCAGTACTTC.

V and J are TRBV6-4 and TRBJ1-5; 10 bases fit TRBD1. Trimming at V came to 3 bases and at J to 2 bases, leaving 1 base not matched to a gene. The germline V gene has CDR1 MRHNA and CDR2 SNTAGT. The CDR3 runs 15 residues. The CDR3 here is CASSEGTGGNQPQHF. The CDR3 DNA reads TGTGCCAGCAGTGAGGGGACAGGGGGCAATCAGCCCCAGCATTTT.

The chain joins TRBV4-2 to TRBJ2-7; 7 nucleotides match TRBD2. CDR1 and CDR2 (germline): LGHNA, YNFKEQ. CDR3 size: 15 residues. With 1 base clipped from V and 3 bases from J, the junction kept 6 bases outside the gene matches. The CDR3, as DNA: TGTGCCAGCAGCCAAGCTGAGGGAGGGGTCTACGAGCAGTACTTC. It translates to CASSQAEGGVYEQYF.

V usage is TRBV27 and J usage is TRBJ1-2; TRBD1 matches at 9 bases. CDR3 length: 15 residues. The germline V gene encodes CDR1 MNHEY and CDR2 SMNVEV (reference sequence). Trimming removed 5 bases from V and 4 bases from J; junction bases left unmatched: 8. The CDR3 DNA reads TGTGCCAGCAGTCCCCTCCGGGACAGGGTCTATGGCTACACCTTC. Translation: CASSPLRDRVYGYTF.

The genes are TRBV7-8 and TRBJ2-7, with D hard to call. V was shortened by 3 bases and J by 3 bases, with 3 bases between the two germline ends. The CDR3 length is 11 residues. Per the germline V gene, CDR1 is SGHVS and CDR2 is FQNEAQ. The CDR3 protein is CASSFSYEQYF. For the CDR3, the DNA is TGTGCCAGCAGCTTCAGCTACGAGCAGTACTTC.

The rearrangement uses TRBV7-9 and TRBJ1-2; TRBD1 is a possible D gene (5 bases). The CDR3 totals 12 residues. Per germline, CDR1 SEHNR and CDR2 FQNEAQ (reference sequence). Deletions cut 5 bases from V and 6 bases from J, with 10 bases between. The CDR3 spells CASSKGLDGYTF. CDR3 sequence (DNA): TGTGCCAGCAGCAAGGGGCTCGATGGCTACACCTTC.

The CDR3 nucleotides read TGTGCCAGCAGCTTAGTTCTAGCGGGGGGCTACAATGAGCAGTTCTTC. It is translated as CASSLVLAGGYNEQFF. The chain joins TRBV5-8 to TRBJ2-1, with TRBD2 matching over 11 bases. After removal of 2 bases from V and 3 bases from J, the junction contained 4 bases not matched to a gene. The germline V gene encodes CDR1 SGHTS and CDR2 YDEGEE. This CDR3 contains 16 residues. The complete variable domain, with remaining parts taken from reference TRBV5-8 and TRBJ2-1, reads EAGVTQSPTHLIKTRGQQATLRCSPISGHTSVYWYQQALGLGLQFLLWYDEGEERNRGNFPPRFSGRQFPNYSSELNVNALELEDSALYLCASSLVLAGGYNEQFFGPGTRLTVL.

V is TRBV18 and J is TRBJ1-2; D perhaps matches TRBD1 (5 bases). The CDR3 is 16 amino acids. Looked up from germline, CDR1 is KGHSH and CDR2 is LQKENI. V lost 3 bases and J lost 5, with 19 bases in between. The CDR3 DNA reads TGTGCCAGCTCACCTTCTAGCGGGACTGCGGGGTATGGCTACACCTTC. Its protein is CASSPSSGTAGYGYTF.

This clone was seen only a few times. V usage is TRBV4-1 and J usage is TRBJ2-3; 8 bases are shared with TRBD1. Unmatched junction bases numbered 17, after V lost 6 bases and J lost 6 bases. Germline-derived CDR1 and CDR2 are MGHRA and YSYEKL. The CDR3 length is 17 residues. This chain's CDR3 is CASRLGQGGWSSDTQYF. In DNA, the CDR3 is TGCGCCAGCAGGCTTGGACAGGGAGGCTGGTCCTCTGATACGCAGTATTTT.

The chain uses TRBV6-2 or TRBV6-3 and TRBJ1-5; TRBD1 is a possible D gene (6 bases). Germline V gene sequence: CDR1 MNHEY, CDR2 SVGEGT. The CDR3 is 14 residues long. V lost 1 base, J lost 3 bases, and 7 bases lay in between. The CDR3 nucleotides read TGTGCCAGCAGTTACTGGGGGGCCAATCAGCCCCAGCATTTT. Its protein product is CASSYWGANQPQHF.

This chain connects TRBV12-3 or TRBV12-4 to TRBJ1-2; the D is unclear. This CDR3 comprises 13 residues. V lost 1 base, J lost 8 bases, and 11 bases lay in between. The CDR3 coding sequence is TGTGCCAGCAGTTTAGAGCGGGTGGGCGGCTACACCTTC. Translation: CASSLERVGGYTF.

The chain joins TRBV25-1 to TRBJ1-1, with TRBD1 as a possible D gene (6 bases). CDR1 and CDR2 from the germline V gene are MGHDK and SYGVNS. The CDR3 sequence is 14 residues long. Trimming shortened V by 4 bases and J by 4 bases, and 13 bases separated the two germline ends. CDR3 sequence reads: CASSVQGRGTEAFF. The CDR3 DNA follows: TGTGCCAGCAGTGTACAGGGAAGGGGCACTGAAGCTTTCTTT.

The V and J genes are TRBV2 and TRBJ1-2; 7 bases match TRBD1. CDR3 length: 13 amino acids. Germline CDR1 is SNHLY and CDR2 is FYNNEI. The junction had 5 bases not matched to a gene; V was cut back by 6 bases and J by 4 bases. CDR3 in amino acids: CASSPGQRYGYTF. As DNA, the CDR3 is TGTGCCAGCAGCCCGGGACAGCGCTATGGCTACACCTTC.